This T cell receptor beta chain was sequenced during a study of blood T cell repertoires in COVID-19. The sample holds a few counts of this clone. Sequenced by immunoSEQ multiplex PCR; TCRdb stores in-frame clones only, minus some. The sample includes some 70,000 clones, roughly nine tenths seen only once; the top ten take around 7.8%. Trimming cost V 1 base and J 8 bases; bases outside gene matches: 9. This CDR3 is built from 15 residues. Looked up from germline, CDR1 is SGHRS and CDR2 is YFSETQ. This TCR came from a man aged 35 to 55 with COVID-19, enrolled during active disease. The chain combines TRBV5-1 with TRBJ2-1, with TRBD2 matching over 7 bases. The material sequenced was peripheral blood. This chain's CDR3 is CASSLTSREEDEQFF. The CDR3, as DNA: TGCGCCAGCAGCTTGACTAGCCGGGAGGAGGATGAGCAGTTCTTC. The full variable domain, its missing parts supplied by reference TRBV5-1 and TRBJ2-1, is KAGVTQTPRYLIKTRGQQVTLSCSPISGHRSVSWYQQTPGQGLQFLFEYFSETQRNKGNFPGRFSGRQFSNSRSEMNVSTLELGDSALYLCASSLTSREEDEQFFGPGTRLTVL.